This T cell receptor (beta chain) stems from a study of beta chain features in type 1 diabetes. About the study: Age, gender and cell yields were similar between patients and healthy donors. General study results and limits: For patients, the naive, central memory and Treg TCRB repertoires appeared more alike than for healthy donors. Still unanswered here is whether HLA type influences TCRB rearrangement.

The CDR3 consists of 16 residues. Looked up from germline, CDR1 is MDHEN and CDR2 is SYDVKM. The V segment lost 5 bases and the J segment 2 bases; nucleotides outside the gene matches: 8. Expressed TCRB transcripts were sequenced because the entire RNA isolate underwent reverse transcription. The protocol was immunoSEQ multiplex PCR, while the TCRdb copy is restricted to in-frame clones and leaves out a portion. The sample has 620,000 or so clones; roughly 16% are singletons. This clone was seen only a few times. Its antigen is still unknown. The chain employs TRBV28 and TRBJ2-7; TRBD2 matches at 11 bases. The sample comprised naive CD4+ T cells from blood. This TCR derives from a man between 18 and 29 years old in good health. The CDR3 spells CASSPPTSGITYEQYF. The CDR3 region has the DNA TGTGCCAGCAGTCCCCCGACTAGCGGGATCACCTACGAGCAGTACTTC.